Listed below are T cell receptor beta chains from one sample, sequenced in a study of blood T cell repertoires in COVID-19. Measured with immunoSEQ multiplex PCR; TCRdb has only the in-frame clones, and not every one. Among tens of thousands of clones listed, about 84% were seen once. The sample consisted of peripheral blood. The receptors stem from a woman in her 70s with acute or convalescent COVID-19. Each CDR3 is given with its conserved first and last residue. A D gene is named only where the DNA matches it firmly. Size is stated for part of the rows, as once, few or many counts, or as a class when the clone is expanded.

TGTGCCAGCAGCCTCCCTGAGGCAGGGGTTGACACCATATATTTT	CASSLPEAGVDTIYF	TRBV6-6	TRBJ1-3	NA	once
TGTGCCAGCAGTCGACAATACGGCTACACCTTC	CASSRQYGYTF	TRBV12-3/TRBV12-4	TRBJ1-2	NA	NA
TGTGCCAGCAGTTTAGGGAGGGATGAGCAGTTCTTC	CASSLGRDEQFF	TRBV12-3/TRBV12-4	TRBJ2-1	NA	NA
TGTGCCAGCAGCCAAGATCGGCAGGGTGTGGGAAACACCATATATTTT	CASSQDRQGVGNTIYF	TRBV4-2	TRBJ1-3	NA	once
TGTGCCAGCAGGGCCGGGACAATCCGCTATGGCTACACCTTC	CASRAGTIRYGYTF	TRBV7-2	TRBJ1-2	NA	NA
TGTGCCAGCAGCCAATTAGCTAACACAGATACGCAGTATTTT	CASSQLANTDTQYF	TRBV4-2	TRBJ2-3	NA	NA
TGCAGCGGTAAAATTAACACTGAAGCTTTCTTT	CSGKINTEAFF	TRBV29-1	TRBJ1-1	NA	once
TGTGCCGGATCGACAGGGGGATACACTGAAGCTTTCTTT	CAGSTGGYTEAFF	TRBV6-6	TRBJ1-1	TRBD1	NA
TGTGCCAGCAGCGTAGGGGGCAGGGGAACATGGGAGACCCAGTACTTC	CASSVGGRGTWETQYF	TRBV9	TRBJ2-5	NA	NA
TGTGCCAGCAGTTGGACTAGCGGGCTTCGCACAGATACGCAGTATTTT	CASSWTSGLRTDTQYF	TRBV12-1	TRBJ2-3	NA	NA
TGTGCCAGTAGTTGGCCTGAGTCCGGAGACCCCATCCCTGAGCAGTTCTTC	CASSWPESGDPIPEQFF	TRBV19	TRBJ2-1	NA	NA
TGTGCCTGGAGAGGGGGATCACAGGGCGGCAATCAGCCCCAGCATTTT	CAWRGGSQGGNQPQHF	TRBV30	TRBJ1-5	NA	NA
TGTGCCAGCAGCCCAAGGACAGACACTGAAGCTTTCTTT	CASSPRTDTEAFF	TRBV11-3	TRBJ1-1	NA	NA
TGTGCCAGCAGTCCCGACGAATTAGGGACAGGGAGGGATGGCTACACCTTC	CASSPDELGTGRDGYTF	TRBV6-6	TRBJ1-2	TRBD1	NA
TGTGCCAGCAGCCTTGGGGGGAGAAGAAGTGAAAAACTGTTTTTT	CASSLGGRRSEKLFF	TRBV11-2	TRBJ1-4	NA	NA
TGTGCCAGCAGTGAAGAGGCGGCAATACACCTGAATGAAAAACTGTTTTTT	CASSEEAAIHLNEKLFF	TRBV2	TRBJ1-4	NA	NA
TGCGCCAGCAGCCAAGCCAGGCCCTCCTACAATGAGCAGTTCTTC	CASSQARPSYNEQFF	TRBV4-1	TRBJ2-1	NA	NA
TGTGCCTGGAGTGGAGTACCTAATTCACCCCTCCACTTT	CAWSGVPNSPLHF	TRBV30	TRBJ1-6	NA	NA
TGTGCCAGCAGCAGGAACGGGGGGAGTAGCAATCAGCCCCAGCATTTT	CASSRNGGSSNQPQHF	TRBV7-8	TRBJ1-5	NA	NA
TGTGCCAGCAGTTTCCCCTTACGGGAGGGACTAGCGGGGGGAGAAGATACGCAGTATTTT	CASSFPLREGLAGGEDTQYF	TRBV28	TRBJ2-3	TRBD2	NA